These T cell receptor beta chains were read from a single sample in a study of metastatic and nonmetastatic thyroid tumors. With MiXCR, TCRdb reprocessed the PCR reads. The sample yields 40,000 to 50,000 clones, approximately 4.1% seen once. Material: blood. These receptors originate from a female donor with papillary thyroid cancer or a benign thyroid nodule (not recorded which). Some clones in this sample may be carry-over from other donors' samples. The CDR3 runs from the conserved cysteine through the conserved F or W. Each record gives: V gene, J gene, CDR3 protein.

>TRBV3-1|TRBJ1-1
CASSQASIGITEAFF
>TRBV7-3|TRBJ2-1
CASSLGPDEQFF
>TRBV27|TRBJ2-3
CASAPWSASGIFTDTQYF
>TRBV24-1|TRBJ2-2
CDTMTGTEKTGELFF
>TRBV18|TRBJ1-2
CASSPIGEGRGYTF
>TRBV7-2|TRBJ2-3
CASSPDGGADTQYF
>TRBV28|TRBJ2-3
CASSLGLAVDTQYF
>TRBV19|TRBJ1-2
CASSLDNPPYYYGYTF
>TRBV5-1|TRBJ2-5
CASSSSGSIQETQYF
>TRBV6-2/TRBV6-3|TRBJ2-2
CAVRDYNTGELFF
>TRBV5-1|TRBJ2-1
CASSPHDRPRYNEQFF
>TRBV12-3/TRBV12-4|TRBJ1-2
CASSSGRRQTIGYTF
>TRBV5-1|TRBJ2-3
CASSPGHSGPDTQYF
>TRBV28|TRBJ2-1
CASSFASGSNEQFF
>TRBV11-2|TRBJ2-1
CASSLDLRREQFF
>TRBV12-5|TRBJ2-7
CASGLVKTSGKTSEQYF
>TRBV6-1|TRBJ1-2
CASTPNRDSVGYTF
>TRBV6-2/TRBV6-3|TRBJ2-1
CASLLIVGGENEQFF
>TRBV7-2|TRBJ2-1
CASRRFQSNNEQFF
>TRBV3-1|TRBJ2-1
CASSQNAGRAYNEQFF
>TRBV24-1|TRBJ2-1
CATSEYREPNNKQFF
>TRBV5-8|TRBJ2-5
CASSTVTGLADQETQYF
>TRBV28|TRBJ2-7
CASSWNSGSRAYEQYF
>TRBV11-2|TRBJ1-1
CASSLDFAANTEAFF
>TRBV3-1|TRBJ1-1
CASSQATYMNTEAFF
>TRBV6-9|TRBJ1-2
CTSIYLPANYGYTF
>TRBV6-1|TRBJ1-3
CASMRPRTGGNTIYF
>TRBV20-1|TRBJ2-5
CSANSRVGTQYF
>TRBV30|TRBJ2-5
CALETGGQETQYF
>TRBV12-3/TRBV12-4|TRBJ2-2
CASSEVQVNTGELFF
>TRBV3-1|TRBJ2-1
CASSPPGGYNEQFF
>TRBV4-1|TRBJ2-7
CASSQGDTAYEQYF
>TRBV19|TRBJ1-1
CASSIVGGEAFF
>TRBV19|TRBJ1-1
CASSLRGEPLTEAFF